This TCR beta chain is drawn from a study of Ad26.COV2.S vaccination and SARS-CoV-2 variants. TCRdb's table, derived via immunoSEQ multiplex PCR, lists solely in-frame clones and lacks some. The sample contains roughly 180,000 clones, 87% of which appear only once. Whole-study findings and limits: Measurement of non-spike TCR breadth gave similar results in vaccine and placebo recipients. Substantial breadth in spike-specific CD8+ and CD4+ T cell responses was reportedly seen after vaccination.

Germline-derived CDR1 and CDR2 are SGHTA and FQGTGA. J lost 0 bases, V lost 6 bases, and 5 bases had no gene match. The CDR3 is made up of 16 amino acids. With regard to this clone: The target antigen is unknown.

This TCR derives from a human donor who had recovered from COVID-19. The chain carries TRBV7-3 and TRBJ2-3, with 11 bases that match TRBD2. The material was peripheral blood, obtained after recovery from COVID-19. The CDR3 DNA follows: TGTGCCAGCAGTCGACTAGCGGGGTCTAGCACAGATACGCAGTATTTT. Translation gives CASSRLAGSSTDTQYF.